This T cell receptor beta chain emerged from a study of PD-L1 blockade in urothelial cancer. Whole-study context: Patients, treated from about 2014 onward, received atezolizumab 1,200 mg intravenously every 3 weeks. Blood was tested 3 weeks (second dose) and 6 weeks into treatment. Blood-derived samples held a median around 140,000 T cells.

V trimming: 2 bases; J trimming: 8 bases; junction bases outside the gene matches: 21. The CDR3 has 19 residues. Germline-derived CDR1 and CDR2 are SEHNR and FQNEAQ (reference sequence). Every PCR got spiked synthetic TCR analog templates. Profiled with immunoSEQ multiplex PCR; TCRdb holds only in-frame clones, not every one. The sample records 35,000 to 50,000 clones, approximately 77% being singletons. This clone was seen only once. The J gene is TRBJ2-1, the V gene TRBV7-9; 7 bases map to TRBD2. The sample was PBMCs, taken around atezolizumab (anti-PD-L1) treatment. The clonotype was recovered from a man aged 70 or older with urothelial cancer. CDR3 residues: CASSLRGRGAGRKVDEQFF. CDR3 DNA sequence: TGTGCCAGCAGCTTAAGAGGGCGCGGAGCGGGAAGAAAGGTGGATGAGCAGTTCTTC.